This T cell receptor beta chain was sequenced during a study of blood T cell repertoires in COVID-19 (dated by TCRdb to the early 2020s). Regarding the study in general: Collaborator samples came from the United States, Italy and Spain and covered acute and convalescent phases of COVID-19. The material from the prospective study consisted of cDNA or gDNA derived from T cells, B-cell-depleted T cells, or PBMCs. Nearly every sample came with metadata listing a de-identified subject ID, COVID-19 status, age in years and sex. Where HLA class I and class II types were available, the types were taken from metadata supplied by the sample provider, not from assay-based typing. The repertoires were released in a freely available public database meant as a resource for research on the immune response to SARS-CoV-2. Subjects who had been exposed to COVID-19, were actively infected with it, or had recovered from it provided the deeply sampled blood TCRbeta repertoires that made up the dataset. The samples were drawn from the first 160 participants of the ongoing ImmuneRACE study and from 1,254 subjects provided by 6 global collaborators.

The CDR3 measures 14 amino acids from cysteine to phenylalanine. Of the read, only the CDR3 DNA is kept; its 42 bases are in frame from base 1. Trimming accounts for 9 bases at V and 2 bases at J, while the number of junction bases matched to no gene is 7. As encoded in the germline V gene, CDR1 is SGHRS while CDR2 is YFSETQ. TCRbeta CDR3 regions were amplified from genomic DNA using the immunoSEQ Assay, a bias-controlled multiplex PCR. The study's processing was this. The number of nucleated cells in each sample was estimated from the amplification of reference gene primers within the assay. To quantify the absolute abundance of each unique TCRbeta CDR3 rearrangement, sequence reads were collapsed and filtered. For each sample, productive Simpson clonality was calculated as the square root of Simpson's diversity index over productive rearrangements. Held by TCRdb, this immuneACCESS table contains in-frame sequences only and omits some clones. Under half of the omission traces to an unresolved V gene where checked; the cause of the rest is unknown. The DNA gave D and trimming, while V, J and clone size come from that table. This sample holds roughly 150,000 clones; 83% were observed only once. The ten largest clonotypes hold roughly 1.9% of the sample.

Results and caveats for the whole study, not just this receptor: Clinical and demographic metadata were provided uncurated, with the amount varying by source and participant.

For this clone: Its cognate antigen has yet to be identified. The record has no base qualities; no much larger clone is one base away.

The collaborating institutions used their own protocols to collect whole blood in K2EDTA tubes. For TCRbeta analysis, collaborator samples were shipped as frozen whole blood, as isolated PBMCs, or as DNA extracted from either sample type. The sequence derives from a woman older than 75 with acute or convalescent COVID-19. This chain is built from TRBV5-1 and TRBJ2-3; 9 nucleotides in the junction match TRBD2. Sequencing used peripheral blood. The DNA reads as follows: TGCGCCACGACTAGCGGCGGGGACACAGATACGCAGTATTTT. It translates as CATTSGGDTDTQYF.